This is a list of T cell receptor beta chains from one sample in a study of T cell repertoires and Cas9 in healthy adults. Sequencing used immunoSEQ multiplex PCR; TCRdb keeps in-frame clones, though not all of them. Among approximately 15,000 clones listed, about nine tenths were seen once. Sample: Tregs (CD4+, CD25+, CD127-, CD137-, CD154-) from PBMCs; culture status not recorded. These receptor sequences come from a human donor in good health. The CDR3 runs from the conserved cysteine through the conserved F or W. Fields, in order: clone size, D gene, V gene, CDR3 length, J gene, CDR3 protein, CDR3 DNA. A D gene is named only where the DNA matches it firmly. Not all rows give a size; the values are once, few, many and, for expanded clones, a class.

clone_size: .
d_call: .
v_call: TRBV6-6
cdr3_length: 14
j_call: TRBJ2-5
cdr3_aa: CASTLDYYQGTQYF
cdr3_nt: TGTGCCAGCACTCTAGATTATTATCAAGGGACCCAGTACTTC

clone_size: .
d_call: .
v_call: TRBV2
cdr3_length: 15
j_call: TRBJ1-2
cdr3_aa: CASSEIRLHPYGYTF
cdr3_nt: TGTGCCAGCAGTGAAATAAGGCTGCACCCGTATGGCTACACCTTC

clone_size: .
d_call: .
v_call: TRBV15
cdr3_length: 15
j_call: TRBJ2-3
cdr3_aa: CATSISGALTDTQYF
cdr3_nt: TGTGCCACCAGCATTTCGGGGGCCCTCACAGATACGCAGTATTTT

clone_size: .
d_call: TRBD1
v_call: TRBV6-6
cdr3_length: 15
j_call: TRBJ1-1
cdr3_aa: CASSPADRRNTEAFF
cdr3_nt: TGTGCCAGCAGTCCTGCGGACAGGAGGAACACTGAAGCTTTCTTT

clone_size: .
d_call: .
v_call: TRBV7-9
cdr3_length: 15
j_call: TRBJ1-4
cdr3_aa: CASSLIAGGNEKLFF
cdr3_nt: TGTGCCAGCAGCTTAATCGCAGGAGGCAATGAAAAACTGTTTTTT

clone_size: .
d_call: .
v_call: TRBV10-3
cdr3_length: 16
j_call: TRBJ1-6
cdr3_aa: CAISEPRTGINSPLHF
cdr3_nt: TGTGCCATCAGTGAGCCCCGTACAGGGATTAATTCACCCCTCCACTTT

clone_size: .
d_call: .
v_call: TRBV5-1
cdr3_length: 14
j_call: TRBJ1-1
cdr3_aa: CASSSLGETTEAFF
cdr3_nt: TGCGCCAGCAGCTCGCTAGGCGAAACCACTGAAGCTTTCTTT

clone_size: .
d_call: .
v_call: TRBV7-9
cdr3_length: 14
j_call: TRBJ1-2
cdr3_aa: CASSLIVQGWGYTF
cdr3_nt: TGTGCCAGCAGCTTAATCGTCCAGGGTTGGGGCTACACCTTC

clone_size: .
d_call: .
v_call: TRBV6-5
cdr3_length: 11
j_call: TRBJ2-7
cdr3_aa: CASSSLYEQYF
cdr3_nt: TGTGCCAGCAGTTCTCTTTACGAGCAGTACTTC

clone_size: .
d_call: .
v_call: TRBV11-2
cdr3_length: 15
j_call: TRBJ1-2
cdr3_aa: CASSQGLRLFDGYTF
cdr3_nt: TGTGCCAGCAGCCAAGGTTTGAGACTCTTCGATGGCTACACCTTC

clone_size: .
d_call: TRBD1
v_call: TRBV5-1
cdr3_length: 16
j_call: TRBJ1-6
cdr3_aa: CASSLGPRGLGSPLHF
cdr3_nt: TGCGCCAGCAGCTTGGGCCCCAGGGGGCTAGGTTCACCCCTCCACTTT

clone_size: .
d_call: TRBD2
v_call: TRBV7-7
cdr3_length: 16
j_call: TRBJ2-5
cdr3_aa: CASSPGLAGSQETQYF
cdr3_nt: TGTGCCAGCAGCCCGGGACTAGCGGGGTCACAAGAGACCCAGTACTTC

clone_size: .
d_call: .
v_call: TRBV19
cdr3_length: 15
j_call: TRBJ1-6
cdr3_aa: CSRGVPSSYNSPLHF
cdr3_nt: TGCTCAAGGGGCGTTCCCAGCTCCTATAATTCACCCCTCCACTTT

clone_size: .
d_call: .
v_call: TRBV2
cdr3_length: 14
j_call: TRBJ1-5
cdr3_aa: CASSEQGRGQPQHF
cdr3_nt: TGTGCCAGCAGTGAACAGGGAAGAGGTCAGCCCCAGCATTTT

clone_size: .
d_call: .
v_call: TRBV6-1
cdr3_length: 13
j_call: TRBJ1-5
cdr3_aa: CASSWAGGQPQHF
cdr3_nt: TGTGCCAGCAGTTGGGCGGGAGGACAGCCCCAGCATTTT

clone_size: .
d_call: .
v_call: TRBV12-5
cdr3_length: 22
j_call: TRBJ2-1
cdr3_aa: CASGLVSPGTSKAGTSYNEQFF
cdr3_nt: TGTGCTAGTGGTTTGGTATCGCCCGGGACATCCAAAGCGGGTACCTCCTACAATGAGCAGTTCTTC

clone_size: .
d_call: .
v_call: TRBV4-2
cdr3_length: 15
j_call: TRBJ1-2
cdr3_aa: CASSLSPGKNYGYTF
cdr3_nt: TGTGCCAGCAGCCTTTCGCCCGGGAAAAACTATGGCTACACCTTC

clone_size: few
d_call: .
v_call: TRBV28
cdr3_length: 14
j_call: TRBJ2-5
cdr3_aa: CASSQHQGTETQYF
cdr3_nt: TGTGCCAGCAGCCAACATCAGGGTACAGAGACCCAGTACTTC

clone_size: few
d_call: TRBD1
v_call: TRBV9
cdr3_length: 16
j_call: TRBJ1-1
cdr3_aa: CASSVVGRGQGTEAFF
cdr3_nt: TGTGCCAGCAGCGTAGTAGGGAGGGGGCAGGGGACTGAAGCTTTCTTT

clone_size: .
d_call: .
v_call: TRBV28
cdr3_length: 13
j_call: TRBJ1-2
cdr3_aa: CASSLRDLYGYTF
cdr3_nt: TGTGCCAGCAGTCTCCGGGACCTTTATGGCTACACCTTC

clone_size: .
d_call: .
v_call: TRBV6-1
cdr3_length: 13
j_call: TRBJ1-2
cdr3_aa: CASQMNRDYGYTF
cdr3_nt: TGTGCCAGCCAGATGAACAGGGACTATGGCTACACCTTC

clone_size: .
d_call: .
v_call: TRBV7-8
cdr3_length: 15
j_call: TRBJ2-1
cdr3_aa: CASRPGGSSYNEQFF
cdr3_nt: TGTGCCAGCAGACCGGGGGGCAGCTCCTACAATGAGCAGTTCTTC

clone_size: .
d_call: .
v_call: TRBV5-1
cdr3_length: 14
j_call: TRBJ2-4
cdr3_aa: CASSRTIAKNIQYF
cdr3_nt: TGCGCCAGCAGCCGCACTATAGCCAAAAACATTCAGTACTTC

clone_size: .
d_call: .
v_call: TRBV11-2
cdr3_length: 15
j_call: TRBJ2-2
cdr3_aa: CASSPTGGLTGELFF
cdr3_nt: TGTGCCAGCAGCCCTACCGGGGGGCTCACCGGGGAGCTGTTTTTT

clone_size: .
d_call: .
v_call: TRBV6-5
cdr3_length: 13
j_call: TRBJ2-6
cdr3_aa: CASSTGAANVLTF
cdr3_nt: TGTGCCAGCAGTACGGGTGCAGCCAACGTCCTGACTTTC

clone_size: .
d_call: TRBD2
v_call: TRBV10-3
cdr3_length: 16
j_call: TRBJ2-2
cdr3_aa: CAIRGGGAENTGELFF
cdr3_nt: TGTGCCATCCGTGGCGGGGGGGCCGAGAACACCGGGGAGCTGTTTTTT

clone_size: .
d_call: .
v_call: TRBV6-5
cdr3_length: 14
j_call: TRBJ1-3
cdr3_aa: CASSYSGGGNTIYF
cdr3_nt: TGTGCCAGCAGTTACTCGGGCGGGGGAAACACCATATATTTT

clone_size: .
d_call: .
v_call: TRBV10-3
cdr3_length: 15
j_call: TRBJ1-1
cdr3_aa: CAIRRGQFVNTEAFF
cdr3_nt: TGTGCCATCAGGCGTGGACAGTTCGTGAACACTGAAGCTTTCTTT

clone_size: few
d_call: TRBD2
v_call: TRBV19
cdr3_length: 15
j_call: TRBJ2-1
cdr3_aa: CASSIKRGGLNEQFF
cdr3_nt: TGTGCCAGTAGTATCAAACGGGGGGGCCTCAATGAGCAGTTCTTC

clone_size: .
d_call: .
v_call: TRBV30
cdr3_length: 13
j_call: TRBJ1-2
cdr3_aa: CAWSRDGLYGYTF
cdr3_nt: TGTGCCTGGAGTAGGGACGGACTCTATGGCTACACCTTC

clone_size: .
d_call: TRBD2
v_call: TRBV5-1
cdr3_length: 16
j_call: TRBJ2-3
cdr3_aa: CASSASTSGGPDTQYF
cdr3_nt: TGCGCCAGCAGCGCCTCGACTAGCGGGGGACCTGATACGCAGTATTTT

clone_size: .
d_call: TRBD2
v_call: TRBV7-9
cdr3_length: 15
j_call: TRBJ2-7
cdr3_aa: CASSRRRGGRDEQYF
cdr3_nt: TGTGCCAGCAGCCGTCGGCGGGGGGGCCGCGACGAGCAGTACTTC

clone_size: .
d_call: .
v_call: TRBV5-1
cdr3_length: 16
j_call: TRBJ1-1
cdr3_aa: CASSLDMGGENTEAFF
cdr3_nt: TGCGCCAGCAGCTTGGATATGGGGGGAGAAAACACTGAAGCTTTCTTT

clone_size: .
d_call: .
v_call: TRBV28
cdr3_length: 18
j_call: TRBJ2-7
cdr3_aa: CASSLWASGRGGGYEQYF
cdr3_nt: TGTGCCAGCAGTTTATGGGCCTCGGGCAGGGGAGGAGGCTACGAGCAGTACTTC

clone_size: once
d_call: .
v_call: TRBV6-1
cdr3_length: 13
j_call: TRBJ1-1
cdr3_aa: CASSEREPTEAFF
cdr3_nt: TGTGCCAGCAGCGAAAGAGAACCCACTGAAGCTTTCTTT

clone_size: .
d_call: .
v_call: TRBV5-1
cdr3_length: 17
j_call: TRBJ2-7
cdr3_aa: CASSPPPGPPVLYEQYF
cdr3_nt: TGCGCCAGCAGCCCCCCTCCAGGGCCGCCGGTTCTTTACGAGCAGTACTTC

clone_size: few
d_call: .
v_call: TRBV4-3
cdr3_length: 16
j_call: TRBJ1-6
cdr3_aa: CASSQVRDWGGSPLHF
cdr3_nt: TGCGCCAGCAGCCAAGTGCGTGACTGGGGGGGATCACCCCTCCACTTT

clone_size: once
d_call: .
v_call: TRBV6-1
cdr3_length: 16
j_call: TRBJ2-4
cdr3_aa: CASSVSGGRAKNIQYF
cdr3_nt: TGTGCCAGCAGTGTCTCTGGGGGGCGGGCCAAAAACATTCAGTACTTC

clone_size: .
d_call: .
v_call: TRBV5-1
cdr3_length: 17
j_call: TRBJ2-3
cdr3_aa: CASSLFPPGSYTDTQYF
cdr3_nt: TGCGCCAGCAGCTTGTTCCCCCCGGGATCATACACAGATACGCAGTATTTT

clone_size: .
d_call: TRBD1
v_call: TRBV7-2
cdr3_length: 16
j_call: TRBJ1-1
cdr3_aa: CASSPRGGQRDTEAFF
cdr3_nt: TGTGCCAGCAGCCCCAGGGGGGGTCAAAGGGACACTGAAGCTTTCTTT

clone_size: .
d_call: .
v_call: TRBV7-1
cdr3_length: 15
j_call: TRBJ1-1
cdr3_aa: CASSQTRVPGPEAFF
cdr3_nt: TGTGCCAGCAGCCAAACACGCGTGCCGGGCCCTGAAGCTTTCTTT

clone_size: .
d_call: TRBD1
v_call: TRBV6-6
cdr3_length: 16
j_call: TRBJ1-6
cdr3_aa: CASRSSGTGNNSPLHF
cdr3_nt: TGTGCCAGCAGAAGCTCCGGGACAGGCAACAATTCACCCCTCCACTTT